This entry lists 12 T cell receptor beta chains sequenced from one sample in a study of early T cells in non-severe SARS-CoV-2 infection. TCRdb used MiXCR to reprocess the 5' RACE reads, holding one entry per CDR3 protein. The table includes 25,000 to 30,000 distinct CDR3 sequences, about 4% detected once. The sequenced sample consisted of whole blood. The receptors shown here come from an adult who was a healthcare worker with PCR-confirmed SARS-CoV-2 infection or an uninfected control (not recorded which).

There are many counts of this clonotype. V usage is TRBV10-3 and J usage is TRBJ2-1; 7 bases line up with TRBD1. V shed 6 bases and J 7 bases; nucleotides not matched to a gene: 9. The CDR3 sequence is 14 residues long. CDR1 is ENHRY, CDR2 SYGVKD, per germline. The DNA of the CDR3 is TGTGCCATCAGCGACGGGACAGTTGCTAATGAGCAGTTCTTC. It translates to CAISDGTVANEQFF.

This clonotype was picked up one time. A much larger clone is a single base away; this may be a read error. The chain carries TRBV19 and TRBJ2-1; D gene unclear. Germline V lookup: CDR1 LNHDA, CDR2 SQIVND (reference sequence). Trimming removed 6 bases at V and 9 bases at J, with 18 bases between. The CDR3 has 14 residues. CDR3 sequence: CASSTSGEDGEQFF. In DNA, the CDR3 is TGTGCCAGTAGCACCTCGGGCGAGGACGGTGAGCAGTTCTTC.

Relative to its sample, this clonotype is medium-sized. The CDR3 DNA sequence: TGCAGTGCTAGAGATCTGCAGGACGCTAGCTTCACAGATACGCAGTATTTT. It specifies CSARDLQDASFTDTQYF. The chain links TRBV20-1 to TRBJ2-3; tentative D call: TRBD2 (5 bases). In germline, CDR1 is DFQATT, CDR2 SNEGSKA (reference sequence). There are 17 residues in the CDR3. Trimming took 0 bases from V and 2 from J, leaving 18 bases between them.

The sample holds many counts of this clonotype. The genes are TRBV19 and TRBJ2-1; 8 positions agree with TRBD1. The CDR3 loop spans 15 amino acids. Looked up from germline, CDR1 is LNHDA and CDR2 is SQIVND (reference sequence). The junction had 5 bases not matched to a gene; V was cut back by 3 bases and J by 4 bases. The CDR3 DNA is TGTGCCAGTAGTATCCAGGGGGCCACGTACAATGAGCAGTTCTTC. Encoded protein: CASSIQGATYNEQFF.

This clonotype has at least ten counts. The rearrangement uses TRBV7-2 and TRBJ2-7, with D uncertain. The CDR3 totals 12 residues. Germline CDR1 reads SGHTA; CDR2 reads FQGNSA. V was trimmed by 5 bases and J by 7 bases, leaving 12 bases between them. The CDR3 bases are TGTGCCAGCAGCCCCGGTAGAGGTGAGCAGTACTTC. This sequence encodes CASSPGRGEQYF.

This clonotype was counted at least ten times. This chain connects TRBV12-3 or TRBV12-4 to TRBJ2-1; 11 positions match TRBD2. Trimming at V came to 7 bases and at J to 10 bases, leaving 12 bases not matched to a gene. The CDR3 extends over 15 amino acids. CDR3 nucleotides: TGTGCCAGCACCGAAACTAGCGGGAGTTCTCGGGAGCAGTTCTTC. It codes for CASTETSGSSREQFF.

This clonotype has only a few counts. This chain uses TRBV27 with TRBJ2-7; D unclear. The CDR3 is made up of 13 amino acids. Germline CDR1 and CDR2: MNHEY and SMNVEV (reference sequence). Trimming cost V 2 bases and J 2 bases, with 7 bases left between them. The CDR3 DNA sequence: TGTGCCAGCAGTTTACGAGCGACCTACGAGCAGTACTTC. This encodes CASSLRATYEQYF.

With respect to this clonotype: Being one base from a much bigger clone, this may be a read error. The CDR3 loop reads CASSTGQGNTEAFF. CDR3 nucleotide sequence: TGTGCCAGCAGCACCGGACAGGGGAACACTGAAGCTTTCTTT. V is TRBV28 and J is TRBJ1-1, with 8 bases fitting TRBD1. Germline V gives CDR1 MDHEN, CDR2 SYDVKM. J lost 1 base, V lost 6 bases, and 4 bases had no gene match. This CDR3 spans 14 amino acids.

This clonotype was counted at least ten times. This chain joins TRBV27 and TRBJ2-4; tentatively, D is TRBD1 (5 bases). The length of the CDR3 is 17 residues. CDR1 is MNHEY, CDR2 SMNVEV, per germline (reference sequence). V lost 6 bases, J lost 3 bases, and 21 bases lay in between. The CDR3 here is CASSQPRGNGVKNIQYF. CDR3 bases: TGTGCCAGCAGCCAGCCAAGGGGAAATGGGGTCAAAAACATTCAGTACTTC.

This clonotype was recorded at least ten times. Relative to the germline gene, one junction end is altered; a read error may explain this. The CDR3 nucleotides are TGTGCTAGCAGCTTAGCGCACAGGGGGTTCAATGAGCAGTTCTTC. Translation gives CASSLAHRGFNEQFF. The rearrangement links TRBV7-7 to TRBJ2-1, with 8 positions matching TRBD1. Germline V gives CDR1 SSHAT, CDR2 FNYEAQ (reference sequence). The CDR3 is 15 residues long.

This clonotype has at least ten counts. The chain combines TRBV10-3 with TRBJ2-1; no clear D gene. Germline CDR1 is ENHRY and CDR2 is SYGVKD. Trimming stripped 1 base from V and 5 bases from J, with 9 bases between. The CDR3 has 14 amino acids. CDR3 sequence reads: CAISELGNDNEQFF. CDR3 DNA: TGTGCCATCAGTGAGTTGGGGAACGACAATGAGCAGTTCTTC.

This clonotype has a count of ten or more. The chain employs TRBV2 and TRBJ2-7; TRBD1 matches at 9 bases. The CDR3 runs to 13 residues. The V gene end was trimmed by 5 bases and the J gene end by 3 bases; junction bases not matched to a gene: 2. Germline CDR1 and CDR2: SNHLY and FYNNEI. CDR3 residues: CASSLTGGYEQYV. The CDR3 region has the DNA TGTGCCAGCAGTCTGACAGGGGGCTACGAGCAGTACGTC.